This T cell receptor (beta chain) originates from a study of regulatory T cells in long-lasting Graves disease. Study conclusions and caveats: Persistent disease exhibited a predilection for TRBV28, TRBJ1-2 and TRBJ2-5.

Time point specified: newly diagnosed GD, antithyroid drugs for less than 3 months. There was RNA extracted from PBMCs, and the TCR library was made from it. The V gene's germline CDR1 is MDHEN and CDR2 SYDVKM. V lost 3 bases and J lost 0, with 15 bases in between. The CDR3 is 16 amino acids. This clonotype has a count of ten or more. Antigen unknown. Combining iRepertoire HTBI primers with Arm-PCR of CDR3 regions, the authors built TCR beta libraries. TCRdb passed the multiplex PCR reads through MiXCR, listing each CDR3 protein once. The repertoire holds roughly 500,000 distinct CDR3 sequences, with more than 10% as singletons. These data are also associated with another study on T cells in Graves' hyperthyroidism and ophthalmopathy. This second study says: HTBI primers were employed in a first-round RT-PCR of the TCR CDR3.

This rearrangement joins TRBV28 to TRBJ2-7; D is unclear. This TCR derives from a woman in her twenties or thirties with Graves disease. The specimen comprised peripheral blood mononuclear cells (PBMCs), sampled at new diagnosis, from a patient treated with antithyroid drugs. The CDR3, as DNA: TGTGCCAGCAGTTTTCTTTGGAGTAAAGTCTCCTACGAGCAGTACTTC. It is translated as CASSFLWSKVSYEQYF.